The 3 T cell receptor beta chains reported below all come from one sample, sequenced in a study of T-cell reconstitution after alpha-beta-depleted transplantation in children. During its preparation, the TCRbeta library received unique molecular identifiers. TCRdb re-called the PCR reads with MiXCR, one entry per CDR3 protein. Of around 29,000 distinct CDR3 sequences detected, about 6.3% appear once; the ten largest clones hold approximately 7%. The sequenced sample was PBMCs, mostly from graft donor cells, obtained 180 days after TCRalphabeta/CD19-depleted stem cell transplant. These receptors all come from a male patient aged 5 to 17 who had a stem cell transplant for acute myeloid leukemia, so the T cells may come from the graft donor.

By sample fraction, this clonotype is medium-sized (0.01 to 0.1%). The rearrangement joins TRBV27 to TRBJ2-1; D unresolved. From germline, CDR1 is MNHEY and CDR2 SMNVEV (reference sequence). The germline V and J ends were trimmed by 5 bases and 2 bases, with 13 bases remaining between them. The CDR3 is 15 amino acids. CDR3 amino acids: CASSPGRYTYNEQFF. CDR3 nucleotide sequence: TGTGCCAGCAGTCCGGGCAGATACACCTACAATGAGCAGTTCTTC.

This clonotype has at least ten counts. V and J are TRBV6-2 or TRBV6-3 and TRBJ2-1, with 14 nucleotides matching TRBD2. The CDR3 sequence is 17 residues long. CDR1 is MNHEY and CDR2 is SVGEGT in the germline V gene. Trimming removed 2 bases from V and 8 bases from J; junction bases left unmatched: 8. This CDR3 reads CASSYTGTSGRFYEQFF. The DNA of the CDR3 is TGTGCCAGCAGTTACACTGGGACTAGCGGGAGATTCTATGAGCAGTTCTTC.

This clonotype was seen ten or more times. The chain couples TRBV29-1 to TRBJ1-1; no clear D gene. CDR1 is SQVTM and CDR2 is ANQGSEA in the germline V gene. Trimming stripped 7 bases from V and 1 base from J, with 10 bases between. There are 12 residues in the CDR3. The CDR3 DNA reads as TGCAGCGCCCAAGACTGGAACACTGAAGCTTTCTTT. It encodes CSAQDWNTEAFF.